The 10 T cell receptor beta chains below come from one sample, sequenced in a study of T cell responses to AZD1222 COVID-19 vaccine. TCRdb keeps only in-frame clones here, not all; method: immunoSEQ multiplex PCR. Of about 78,000 clones in the sample, roughly 80% were seen once. The sequences come from peripheral blood, collected on day 0 of AZD1222 vaccination. The source of these receptors is an adult in good health.

The V and J genes are TRBV7-8 and TRBJ1-2; D might be TRBD1 (5 bases). V shed 2 bases and J shed 5 bases, with 12 bases lying between them. CDR1 and CDR2 from the germline V gene are SGHVS and FQNEAQ. The CDR3 contains 14 residues. CDR3 bases: TGTGCCAGCAGCTTACTCGGCGGGGGGTATGGCTACACCTTC. Protein sequence: CASSLLGGGYGYTF.

This chain uses TRBV6-2 or TRBV6-3 with TRBJ1-2; D remains unclear. Germline V lookup: CDR1 MNHEY, CDR2 SVGEGT. This CDR3 comprises 15 residues. V was cut by 5 bases and J by 6 bases, with 19 bases left in between. This CDR3 is CASSPTDVLRNGYTF. The DNA of the CDR3 is TGTGCCAGCAGTCCAACGGACGTCTTAAGGAATGGCTACACCTTC.

The V gene is TRBV10-3, the J gene TRBJ2-1; TRBD2 agrees at 7 bases. The CDR3 extends over 17 amino acids. V gave up 3 bases and J gave up 4 bases; unmatched junction bases: 12. Germline CDR1 ENHRY, CDR2 SYGVKD. CDR3 bases: TGTGCCATCAGTGATTCCCTGAGCGGGGAAGGGTACAATGAGCAGTTCTTC. Translating it yields CAISDSLSGEGYNEQFF.

J is TRBJ2-1 and V is TRBV7-2; perhaps TRBD2 as D (5 bases). The V end lost 5 bases, the J end lost 5 bases, and 16 bases lay between the germline ends. This CDR3 has 15 amino acids. Germline-derived CDR1 and CDR2 are SGHTA and FQGNSA. The CDR3 here is CASSRRSLGDNEQFF. CDR3 nucleotide sequence: TGTGCCAGCAGCCGGAGGTCCTTAGGCGACAATGAGCAGTTCTTC.

The chain is built from TRBV4-3 and TRBJ2-5; D unresolved. Trimming took 1 base from V and 1 from J, leaving 4 bases between them. The CDR3 loop spans 13 amino acids. Germline CDR1 reads LGHNA; CDR2 reads YSLEER. CDR3 region: CASSQGSQETQYF. The DNA for the CDR3 is TGCGCCAGCAGCCAAGGGAGCCAAGAGACCCAGTACTTC.

J is TRBJ1-1 and V is TRBV4-3; D is unclear. Germline values: CDR1 LGHNA, CDR2 YSLEER. Trimming pared 0 bases from V and 1 base from J, leaving 9 bases between. This CDR3 contains 15 residues. The CDR3 region has the DNA TGCGCCAGCAGCCAAGATTCCACGGCGAACACTGAAGCTTTCTTT. It specifies CASSQDSTANTEAFF.

The V call is TRBV6-4, the J call TRBJ1-2; a weak D match, TRBD1 (5 bases). The germline V and J ends were trimmed by 0 bases and 4 bases, with 9 bases remaining between them. This CDR3 spans 14 amino acids. CDR1 and CDR2 from the germline V gene are MRHNA and SNTAGT. The chain's CDR3 is CASSDSDRAYGYTF. The CDR3 bases are TGTGCCAGCAGTGACTCCGACAGAGCCTATGGCTACACCTTC.

The rearrangement uses TRBV18 and TRBJ2-7; TRBD1 matches at 8 bases. Germline V gene sequence: CDR1 KGHSH, CDR2 LQKENI. This CDR3 region has 15 residues. With 1 base clipped from V and 0 bases from J, the junction kept 2 bases outside the gene matches. The CDR3 DNA follows: TGTGCCAGCTCACCACGGCAGGGGGCCTCCTACGAGCAGTACTTC. Translation: CASSPRQGASYEQYF.

This clone was recorded once. The V call is TRBV6-5, the J call TRBJ2-7; 8 nucleotides line up with TRBD1. This CDR3 region has 15 residues. V trimming: 5 bases; J trimming: 4 bases; junction bases outside the gene matches: 10. Per the germline V gene, CDR1 is MNHEY and CDR2 is SVGAGI. CDR3 DNA: TGTGCCAGCAGTCGCCCCGGGACAGGCGAATACGAGCAGTACTTC. Its protein product is CASSRPGTGEYEQYF.

The chain employs TRBV4-3 and TRBJ1-5; no definite D call. Germline V gene lookup returns CDR1 LGHNA and CDR2 YSLEER. The CDR3 runs to 13 residues. The V gene lost 0 bases and the J gene lost 4 bases, with 4 bases spanning the gap. The chain's CDR3 is CASSQEINQPQHF. The CDR3 coding sequence is TGCGCCAGCAGCCAAGAGATAAATCAGCCCCAGCATTTT.